This is a list of T cell receptor beta chains from one sample in a study of T cell changes during pregnancy in multiple sclerosis. Libraries were prepared by immunoSEQ multiplex PCR; TCRdb keeps only in-frame clonotypes and omits some of them. The sample yields about 100,000 clones, approximately 94% seen once. The starting material was peripheral blood, obtained after pregnancy. The receptors shown here come from a female donor with multiple sclerosis, enrolled in a pregnancy study. Each CDR3 is given with its conserved first and last residue. A D gene is named only where the DNA matches it firmly. A row's size may be missing; if present it is once, few, many or a size class.

>TRBJ2-7|TRBD1|once|TRBV7-6
CASSRKTGGFEQYF
TGTGCCAGCAGTCGAAAGACAGGGGGCTTCGAGCAGTACTTC
>TRBJ2-2|.|medium-sized|TRBV6-4
CASSLTATGELFF
TGTGCCAGCAGTTTAACAGCCACCGGGGAGCTGTTTTTT
>TRBJ2-5|.|.|TRBV2
CASGPEEPQETQYF
TGTGCCAGCGGTCCCGAGGAGCCCCAAGAGACCCAGTACTTC
>TRBJ2-7|TRBD1|few|TRBV29-1
CSVANRGRSYEQYF
TGCAGCGTTGCGAACAGGGGCCGCTCCTACGAGCAGTACTTC
>TRBJ2-2|TRBD2|.|TRBV10-1
CARKAASGRIWNTGELFF
TGCGCCAGAAAAGCGGCTAGCGGGAGGATTTGGAACACCGGGGAGCTGTTTTTT
>TRBJ2-2|.|.|TRBV28
CASSFSPGELFF
TGTGCCAGCAGTTTTAGTCCCGGGGAGCTGTTTTTT
>TRBJ1-1|.|.|TRBV30
CAWSVGNTEAFF
TGTGCCTGGAGTGTCGGGAACACTGAAGCTTTCTTT
>TRBJ1-4|.|.|TRBV4-1
CASSQEGVREKLFF
TGCGCCAGCAGCCAAGAAGGGGTGCGCGAAAAACTGTTTTTT
>TRBJ1-1|.|.|TRBV28
CASSLRVNTEAFF
TGTGCCAGCAGCCTCCGGGTGAACACTGAAGCTTTCTTT
>TRBJ1-1|.|.|TRBV28
CAAGGQLNTEAFF
TGTGCCGCGGGCGGGCAATTGAACACTGAAGCTTTCTTT
>TRBJ2-7|.|once|TRBV30
CAWSVGQGGYEQYF
TGTGCCTGGAGTGTAGGCCAGGGGGGCTACGAGCAGTACTTC
>TRBJ2-7|.|.|TRBV6-5
CASTQWTEAYEQYF
TGTGCCAGCACCCAGTGGACAGAGGCCTACGAGCAGTACTTC
>TRBJ2-7|.|.|TRBV27
CASSLSGGYEQYF
TGTGCCAGCAGTTTATCAGGCGGCTACGAGCAGTACTTC
>TRBJ1-2|TRBD1|few|TRBV29-1
CSVEGRQGLLYGYTF
TGCAGCGTTGAAGGACGACAGGGTCTTCTTTATGGCTACACCTTC
>TRBJ2-3|.|.|TRBV19
CASSIWGDSTDTQYF
TGTGCCAGTAGTATATGGGGCGATAGCACAGATACGCAGTATTTT
>TRBJ2-1|TRBD2|.|TRBV4-2
CASSQGNRDYQDNEQFF
TGTGCCAGCAGCCAGGGAAACCGGGACTATCAGGACAATGAGCAGTTCTTC
>TRBJ1-1|.|few|TRBV29-1
CSGVTGGNTEAFF
TGCAGCGGCGTGACAGGTGGGAACACTGAAGCTTTCTTT
>TRBJ2-2|.|.|TRBV9
CASSVSGAGELFF
TGTGCCAGCAGCGTATCCGGGGCCGGGGAGCTGTTTTTT
>TRBJ2-3|.|few|TRBV7-8
CATRELSRNTDTQYF
TGTGCCACTAGGGAGTTGAGTCGGAACACAGATACGCAGTATTTT
>TRBJ2-2|.|.|TRBV5-3
CARSPRGPGELFF
TGTGCCAGAAGCCCCAGGGGCCCCGGGGAGCTGTTTTTT
>TRBJ2-5|TRBD1|once|TRBV7-9
CASSLAPGTGETQYF
TGTGCCAGCAGCTTAGCCCCCGGGACAGGGGAGACCCAGTACTTC
>TRBJ2-1|TRBD2|.|TRBV29-1
CSVEGRGREGHGEQFF
TGCAGCGTTGAAGGTCGGGGGCGGGAGGGCCATGGTGAGCAGTTCTTC
>TRBJ1-1|TRBD1|.|TRBV6-6
CASTSDRGLTEAFF
TGTGCCAGCACCTCAGACAGGGGGCTCACTGAAGCTTTCTTT